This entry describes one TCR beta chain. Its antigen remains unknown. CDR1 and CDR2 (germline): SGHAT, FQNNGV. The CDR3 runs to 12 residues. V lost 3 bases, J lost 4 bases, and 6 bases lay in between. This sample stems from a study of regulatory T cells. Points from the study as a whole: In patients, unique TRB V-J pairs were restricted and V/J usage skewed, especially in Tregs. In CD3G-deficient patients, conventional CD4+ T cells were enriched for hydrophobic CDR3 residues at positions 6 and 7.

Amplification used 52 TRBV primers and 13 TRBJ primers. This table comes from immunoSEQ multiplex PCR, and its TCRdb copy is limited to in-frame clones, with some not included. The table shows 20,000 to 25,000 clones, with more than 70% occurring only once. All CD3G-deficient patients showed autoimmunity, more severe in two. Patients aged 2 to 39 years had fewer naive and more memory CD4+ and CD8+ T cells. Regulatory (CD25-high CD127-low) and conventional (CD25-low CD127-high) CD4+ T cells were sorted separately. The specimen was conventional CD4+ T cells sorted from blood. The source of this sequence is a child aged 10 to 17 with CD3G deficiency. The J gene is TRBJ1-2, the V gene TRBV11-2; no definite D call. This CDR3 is CASSFGPYGYTF. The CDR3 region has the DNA TGTGCCAGCAGCTTTGGTCCCTATGGCTACACCTTC.